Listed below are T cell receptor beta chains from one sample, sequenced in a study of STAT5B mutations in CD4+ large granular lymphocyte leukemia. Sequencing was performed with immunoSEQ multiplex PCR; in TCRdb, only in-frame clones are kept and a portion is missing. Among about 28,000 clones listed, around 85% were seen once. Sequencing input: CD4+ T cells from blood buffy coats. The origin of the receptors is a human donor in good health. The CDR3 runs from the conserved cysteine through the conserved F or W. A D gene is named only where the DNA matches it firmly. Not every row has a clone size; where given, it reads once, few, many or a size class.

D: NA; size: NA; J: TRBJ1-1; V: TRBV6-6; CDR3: CASVEGFDTEAFF; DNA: TGTGCCAGTGTAGAGGGTTTTGACACTGAAGCTTTCTTT
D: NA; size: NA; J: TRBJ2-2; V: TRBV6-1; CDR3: CASKESHTGELFF; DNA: TGTGCCAGCAAGGAATCGCACACCGGGGAGCTGTTTTTT
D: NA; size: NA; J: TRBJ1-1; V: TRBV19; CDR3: CASSMTVEAFF; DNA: TGTGCCAGTAGTATGACTGTCGAAGCTTTCTTT
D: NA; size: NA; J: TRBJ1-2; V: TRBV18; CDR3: CASSPSSSLNGGYTF; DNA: TGTGCCAGCTCACCCTCTTCTTCCTTAAACGGTGGCTACACCTTC
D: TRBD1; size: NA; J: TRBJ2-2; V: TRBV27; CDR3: CASIKSLSGTGGPLNTGELFF; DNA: TGTGCCAGCATAAAATCTCTCTCCGGGACAGGGGGCCCTCTGAACACCGGGGAGCTGTTTTTT
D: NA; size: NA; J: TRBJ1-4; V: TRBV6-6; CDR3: CASSYSATNEKLFF; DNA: TGTGCCAGCAGTTACTCTGCAACTAATGAAAAACTGTTTTTT
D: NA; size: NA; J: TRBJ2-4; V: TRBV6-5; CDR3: CASSDLVQRNIQYF; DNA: TGTGCCAGCAGTGACTTGGTTCAACGAAACATTCAGTACTTC
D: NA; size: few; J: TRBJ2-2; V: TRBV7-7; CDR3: CASSLEGTGELFF; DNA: TGTGCCAGCAGCTTGGAGGGTACCGGGGAGCTGTTTTTT
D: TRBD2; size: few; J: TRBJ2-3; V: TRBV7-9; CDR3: CASQVSGVTDTQYF; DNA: TGTGCCAGCCAGGTGAGCGGGGTCACAGATACGCAGTATTTT
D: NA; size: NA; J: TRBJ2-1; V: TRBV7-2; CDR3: CASSFVREDNEQFF; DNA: TGTGCCAGCAGCTTTGTCAGGGAAGACAATGAGCAGTTCTTC
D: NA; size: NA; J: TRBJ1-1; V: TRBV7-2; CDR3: CASSLHTEAFF; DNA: TGTGCCAGCAGCTTACACACTGAAGCTTTCTTT
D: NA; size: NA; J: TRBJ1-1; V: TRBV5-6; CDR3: CASRRQTPEIDFF; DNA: TGTGCCAGCAGACGCCAGACTCCCGAAATCGATTTCTTT
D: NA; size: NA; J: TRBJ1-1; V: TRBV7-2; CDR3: CASSSGSPATEAFF; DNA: TGTGCCAGCAGCTCAGGAAGCCCGGCGACTGAAGCTTTCTTT
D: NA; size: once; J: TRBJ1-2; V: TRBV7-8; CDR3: CASSLGNYGYTF; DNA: TGTGCCAGCAGCTTAGGGAATTATGGCTACACCTTC
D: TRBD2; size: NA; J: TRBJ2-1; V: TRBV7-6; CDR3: CASSQGGLAGGYNEQFF; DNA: TGTGCCAGCAGTCAAGGGGGACTAGCGGGGGGGTACAATGAGCAGTTCTTC
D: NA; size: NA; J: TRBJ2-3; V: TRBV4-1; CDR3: CASSQVPVDTQYF; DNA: TGCGCCAGCAGCCAAGTCCCGGTTGATACGCAGTATTTT
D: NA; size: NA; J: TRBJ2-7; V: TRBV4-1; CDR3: CASLRGEQYF; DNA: TGCGCCAGTCTTCGTGGGGAGCAGTACTTC
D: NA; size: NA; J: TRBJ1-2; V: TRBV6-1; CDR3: CASSADGYNPYGYTF; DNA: TGTGCCAGCAGTGCGGACGGATACAACCCCTACGGCTACACCTTC
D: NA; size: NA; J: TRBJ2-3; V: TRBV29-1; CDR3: CSVETSGSTDTQYF; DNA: TGCAGCGTTGAGACTAGTGGCAGCACAGATACGCAGTATTTT
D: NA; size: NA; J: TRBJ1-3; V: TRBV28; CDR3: CASSLLGVGNTIYF; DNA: TGTGCCAGCAGTTTGTTAGGAGTCGGAAACACCATATATTTT
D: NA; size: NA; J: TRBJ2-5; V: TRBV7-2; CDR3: CASSLTPGFPRETQYF; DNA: TGTGCCAGCAGCCTCACCCCCGGGTTCCCTCGAGAGACCCAGTACTTC
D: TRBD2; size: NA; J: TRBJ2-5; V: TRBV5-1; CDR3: CASSLASGGIETQYF; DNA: TGCGCCAGCAGCTTAGCTAGCGGGGGGATTGAGACCCAGTACTTC
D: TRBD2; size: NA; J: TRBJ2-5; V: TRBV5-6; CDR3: CASSFLAGGQETQYF; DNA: TGTGCCAGCAGCTTTCTAGCGGGGGGTCAAGAGACCCAGTACTTC
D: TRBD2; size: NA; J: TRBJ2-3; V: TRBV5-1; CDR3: CASSLERGGTDTQYF; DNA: TGCGCCAGCAGCTTGGAGCGGGGGGGCACAGATACGCAGTATTTT
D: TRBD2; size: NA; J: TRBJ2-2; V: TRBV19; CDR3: CASSSGGAGELFF; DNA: TGTGCCAGTAGTAGCGGGGGGGCCGGGGAGCTGTTTTTT
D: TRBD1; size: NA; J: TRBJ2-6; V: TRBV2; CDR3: CASSEVQGVSGANVLTF; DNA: TGTGCCAGCAGTGAAGTCCAGGGGGTCTCTGGGGCCAACGTCCTGACTTTC
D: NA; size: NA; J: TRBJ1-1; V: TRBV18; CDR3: CASSSLTGSKGTEAFF; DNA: TGTGCCAGCTCATCCCTGACGGGCTCGAAAGGGACTGAAGCTTTCTTT
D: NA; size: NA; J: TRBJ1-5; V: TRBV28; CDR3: CASRGGGGNQPQHF; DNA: TGTGCCAGCAGGGGTGGTGGGGGCAATCAGCCCCAGCATTTT
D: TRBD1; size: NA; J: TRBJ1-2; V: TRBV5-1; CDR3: CASSSTGDYGYTF; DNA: TGCGCCAGCAGCTCGACAGGGGACTATGGCTACACCTTC
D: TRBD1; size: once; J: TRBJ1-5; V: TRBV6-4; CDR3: CASRHRDRGQPQHF; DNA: TGTGCCAGCAGACACCGGGACAGGGGACAGCCCCAGCATTTT
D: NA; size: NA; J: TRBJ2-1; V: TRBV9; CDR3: CASTLGASSYNEQFF; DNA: TGTGCCAGCACCCTTGGGGCCAGCTCCTACAATGAGCAGTTCTTC
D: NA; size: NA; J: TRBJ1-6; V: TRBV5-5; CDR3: CASSLVAAEGSPLHF; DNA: TGTGCCAGCAGCTTGGTGGCAGCCGAGGGTTCACCCCTCCACTTT
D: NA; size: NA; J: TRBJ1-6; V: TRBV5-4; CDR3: CASSLMVGVDSPLHF; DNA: TGTGCCAGCAGCTTGATGGTAGGGGTGGATTCACCCCTCCACTTT
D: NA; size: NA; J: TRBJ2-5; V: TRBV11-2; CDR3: CASSLASKTQYF; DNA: TGTGCCAGCAGCTTAGCTTCGAAGACCCAGTACTTC
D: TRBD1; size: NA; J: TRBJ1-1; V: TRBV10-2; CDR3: CASGGTGVTEAFF; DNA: TGCGCCAGCGGGGGGACAGGGGTTACTGAAGCTTTCTTT
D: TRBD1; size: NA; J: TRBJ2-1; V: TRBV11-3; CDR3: CASSNTGVGEQFF; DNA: TGTGCCAGCAGTAATACAGGGGTGGGCGAGCAGTTCTTC
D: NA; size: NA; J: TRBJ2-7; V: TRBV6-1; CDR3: CASSVSAGPYEQYF; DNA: TGTGCCAGCAGTGTATCGGCAGGTCCCTACGAGCAGTACTTC
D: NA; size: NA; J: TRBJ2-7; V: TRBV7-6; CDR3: CASSLSAGPLEQYF; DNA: TGTGCCAGCAGCTTAAGTGCAGGCCCCCTCGAGCAGTACTTC
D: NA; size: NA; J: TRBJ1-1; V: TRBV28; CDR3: CASRPYGGGNTEAFF; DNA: TGTGCCAGCCGGCCCTACGGGGGGGGGAACACTGAAGCTTTCTTT
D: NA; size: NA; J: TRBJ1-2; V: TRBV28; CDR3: CASNMRGVDGYTF; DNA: TGTGCCAGCAACATGAGGGGGGTCGATGGCTACACCTTC
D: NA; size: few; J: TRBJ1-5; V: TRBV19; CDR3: CASSIAPHPQHF; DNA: TGTGCCAGTAGTATAGCTCCCCACCCCCAGCATTTT
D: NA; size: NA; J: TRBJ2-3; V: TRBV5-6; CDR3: CASSYSSTDTQYF; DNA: TGTGCCAGCAGCTATTCCAGCACAGATACGCAGTATTTT